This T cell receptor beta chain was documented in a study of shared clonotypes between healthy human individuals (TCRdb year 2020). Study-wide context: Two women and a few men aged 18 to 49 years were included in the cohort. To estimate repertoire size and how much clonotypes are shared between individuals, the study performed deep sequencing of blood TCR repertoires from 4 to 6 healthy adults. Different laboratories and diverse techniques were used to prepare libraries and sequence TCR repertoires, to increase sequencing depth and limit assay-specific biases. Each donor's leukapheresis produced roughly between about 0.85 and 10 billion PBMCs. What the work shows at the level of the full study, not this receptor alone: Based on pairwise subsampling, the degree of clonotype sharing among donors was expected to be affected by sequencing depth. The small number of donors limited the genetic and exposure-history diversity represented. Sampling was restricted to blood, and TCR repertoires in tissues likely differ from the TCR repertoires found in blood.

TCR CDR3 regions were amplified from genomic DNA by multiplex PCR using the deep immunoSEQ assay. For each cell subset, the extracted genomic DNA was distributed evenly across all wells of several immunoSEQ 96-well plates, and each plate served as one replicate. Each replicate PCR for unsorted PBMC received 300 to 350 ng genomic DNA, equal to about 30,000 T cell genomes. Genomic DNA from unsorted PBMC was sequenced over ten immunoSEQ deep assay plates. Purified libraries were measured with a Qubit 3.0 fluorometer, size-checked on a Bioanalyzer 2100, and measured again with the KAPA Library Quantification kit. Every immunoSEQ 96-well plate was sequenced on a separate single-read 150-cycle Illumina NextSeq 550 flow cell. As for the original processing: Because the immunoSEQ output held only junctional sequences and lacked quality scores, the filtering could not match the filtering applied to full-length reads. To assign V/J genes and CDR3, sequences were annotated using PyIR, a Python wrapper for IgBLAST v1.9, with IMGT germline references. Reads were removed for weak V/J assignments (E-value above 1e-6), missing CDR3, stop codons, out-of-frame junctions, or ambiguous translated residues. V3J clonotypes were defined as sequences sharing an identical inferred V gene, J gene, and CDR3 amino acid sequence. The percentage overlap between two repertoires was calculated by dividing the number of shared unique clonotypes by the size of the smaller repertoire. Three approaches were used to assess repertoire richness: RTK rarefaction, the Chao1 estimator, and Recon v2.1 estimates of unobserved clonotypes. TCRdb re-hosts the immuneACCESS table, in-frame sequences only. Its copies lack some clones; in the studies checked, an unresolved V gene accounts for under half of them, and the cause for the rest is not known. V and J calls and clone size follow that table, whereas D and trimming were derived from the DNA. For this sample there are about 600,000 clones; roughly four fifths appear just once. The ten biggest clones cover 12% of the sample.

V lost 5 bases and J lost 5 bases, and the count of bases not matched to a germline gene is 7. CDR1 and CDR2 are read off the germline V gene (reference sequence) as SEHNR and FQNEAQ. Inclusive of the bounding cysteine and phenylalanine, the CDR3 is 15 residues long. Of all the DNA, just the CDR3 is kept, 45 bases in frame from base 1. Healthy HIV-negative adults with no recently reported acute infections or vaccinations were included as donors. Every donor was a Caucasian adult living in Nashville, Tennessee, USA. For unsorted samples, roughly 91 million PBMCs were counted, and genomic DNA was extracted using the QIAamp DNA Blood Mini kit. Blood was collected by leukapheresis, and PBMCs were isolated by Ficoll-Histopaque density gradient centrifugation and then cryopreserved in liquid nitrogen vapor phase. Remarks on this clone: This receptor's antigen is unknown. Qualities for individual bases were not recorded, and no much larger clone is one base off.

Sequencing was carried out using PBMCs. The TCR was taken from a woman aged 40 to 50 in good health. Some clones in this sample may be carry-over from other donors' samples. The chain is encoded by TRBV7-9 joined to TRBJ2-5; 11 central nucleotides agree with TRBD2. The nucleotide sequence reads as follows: TGTGCCAGCAGCGCCTTACTAGCGGGAGTCGAGACCCAGTACTTC. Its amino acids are CASSALLAGVETQYF.